These 27 T cell receptor beta chains were sequenced from one sample in a study of post-analysis software for immune sequencing data. The study, taken as a whole, reports: Comparison of patients with controls showed roughly five TRBV segments more frequent in patients, TRBV5-6, TRBV5-1 and TRBV20-1 among them.

TCR beta libraries were prepared from cDNA with unique molecular identifiers. TCRdb reprocessed the PCR reads with MiXCR, giving one entry per CDR3 protein. Among fewer than 850,000 distinct CDR3 sequences listed, 30% were seen once. These receptors are not linked to any known antigen. Specimen: blood. Receptors originate from a girl aged 5 to 17 with multiple sclerosis.

At least ten counts were recorded for this clonotype. The CDR3 is CASSPTGVESTDTQYF. In nucleotides, the CDR3 is TGCGCCAGCAGCCCAACAGGTGTGGAGAGCACAGATACGCAGTATTTT. The chain has TRBV4-3 and TRBJ2-3; D perhaps matches TRBD1 (5 bases). Germline V gene lookup returns CDR1 LGHNA and CDR2 YSLEER. The CDR3 totals 16 residues. V was cut by 4 bases and J by 0 bases, with 14 bases left in between.

The CDR3 DNA is TGCAGCGTTGGGGGACAGGGGACAGATACGCAGTATTTT. Translated: CSVGGQGTDTQYF. The V call is TRBV29-1, the J call TRBJ2-3, with 10 positions matching TRBD1. The germline gives CDR1 SQVTM, CDR2 ANQGSEA. The CDR3 sequence is 13 residues long. The V segment lost 4 bases and the J segment 3 bases; nucleotides outside the gene matches: 1.

The V gene is TRBV7-6, the J gene TRBJ1-5; D not certain. The CDR3 runs 15 residues. Germline V gene sequence: CDR1 SGHVS, CDR2 FNYEAQ. Trimming pared 3 bases from V and 0 bases from J, leaving 9 bases between. Written as DNA, the CDR3 is TGTGCCAGCAGCTTGACAACTTATAGCAATCAGCCCCAGCATTTT. It translates to CASSLTTYSNQPQHF.

The gene calls are TRBV29-1 and TRBJ1-3; perhaps TRBD1 as D (5 bases). The CDR3 sequence is 13 residues long. Trimming stripped 7 bases from V and 0 bases from J, with 10 bases between. Germline assignment: CDR1 SQVTM and CDR2 ANQGSEA. CDR3 sequence (DNA): TGCAGCGCCCAGGGTTTCTCTGGAAACACCATATATTTT. Amino acid sequence: CSAQGFSGNTIYF.

The chain recombines TRBV6-2 or TRBV6-3 with TRBJ1-6; D perhaps matches TRBD1 (5 bases). The CDR3 totals 15 residues. CDR1 is MNHEY and CDR2 is SVGEGT in the germline V gene. V was pared by 2 bases and J by 6 bases, with 11 bases between. The CDR3 coding sequence is TGTGCCAGCAGTTACCAGGGACTGCTTAATTCACCCCTCCACTTT. It is translated as CASSYQGLLNSPLHF.

This chain connects TRBV4-3 to TRBJ1-1; TRBD1 matches at 9 bases. Germline trimming cut 0 bases from V and 5 bases from J; bases unmatched to any gene: 7. There are 16 residues in the CDR3. Germline CDR1 LGHNA, CDR2 YSLEER. CDR3 protein: CASSQEGQGFMTEAFF. The DNA for the CDR3 is TGCGCCAGCAGCCAAGAGGGACAGGGATTTATGACTGAAGCTTTCTTT.

This clonotype was recorded many times. The rearrangement uses TRBV29-1 and TRBJ2-3, with D perhaps matching TRBD1 or TRBD2 (5 bases each). The CDR3 consists of 13 residues. Germline V gene lookup returns CDR1 SQVTM and CDR2 ANQGSEA. V dropped 7 bases and J dropped 4 bases, with 15 bases sitting between them. The CDR3 region has the DNA TGCAGCGCGATGCTTGGGGGTTCAGATACGCAGTATTTT. Translated: CSAMLGGSDTQYF.

V is TRBV3-1 and J is TRBJ1-4; D possibly corresponds to TRBD1 (6 bases). Trimming shortened V by 1 base and J by 8 bases, and 14 bases separated the two germline ends. The CDR3 runs 15 residues. The V gene's germline CDR1 is LGHDT and CDR2 YNNKEL (reference sequence). The CDR3 reads CASSQATGSAEKLFF. In DNA form, the CDR3 reads TGTGCCAGCAGCCAAGCGACAGGCTCCGCGGAAAAACTGTTTTTT.

This chain joins TRBV20-1 and TRBJ2-5; 8 nucleotides line up with TRBD2. J was trimmed by 0 bases and V by 3 bases; bases with no gene match: 3. The CDR3 is 14 residues long. Germline V CDR1 and CDR2: DFQATT, SNEGSKA (reference sequence). DNA of the CDR3: TGCAGTGCTAGCGGGGGGGTCTACCAAGAGACCCAGTACTTC. It codes for CSASGGVYQETQYF.

The chain employs TRBV28 and TRBJ2-6; D is perhaps TRBD1 or TRBD2 (5 bases each). V lost 6 bases and J 1 base, leaving 22 bases between the germline ends. Germline V gene data show CDR1 as MDHEN and CDR2 as SYDVKM. The CDR3 has 19 amino acids. CDR3 in amino acids: CASRIQKGRRGSGANVLTF. As DNA, the CDR3 is TGTGCCAGCAGGATCCAAAAGGGACGGAGAGGTTCTGGGGCCAACGTCCTGACTTTC.

The chain recombines TRBV3-1 with TRBJ2-5; 9 nucleotides match TRBD1. The CDR3 length is 15 residues. With V trimmed by 5 bases and J by 2 bases, 6 bases remained unmatched. The germline CDR1 and CDR2 sequences are LGHDT and YNNKEL (reference sequence). CDR3 sequence: CASSARDRAQETQYF. CDR3 sequence (DNA): TGTGCCAGCAGCGCCCGGGACAGGGCACAAGAGACCCAGTACTTC.

This clonotype was seen more than once but under ten times. The gene calls are TRBV7-9 and TRBJ2-3, with TRBD2 as a possible D gene (6 bases). The CDR3 covers 16 residues. CDR1 is SEHNR and CDR2 is FQNEAQ in the germline V gene (reference sequence). V was clipped by 5 bases and J by 2 bases, with 17 bases between them. The chain's CDR3 is CASSHGRDLVTDTQYF. The DNA of the CDR3 is TGTGCCAGCAGCCACGGCCGGGACTTAGTCACAGATACGCAGTATTTT.

This clonotype was seen many times. The rearrangement links TRBV29-1 to TRBJ2-5, with D unclear. Germline lookup yields CDR1 SQVTM and CDR2 ANQGSEA. Trimming left V 6 bases short and J 4 bases short, with 18 bases between. CDR3 length equals 14 residues. For the CDR3, the DNA is TGCAGCGTGGAACCGGGCCAGGTGGGAGAGACCCAGTACTTC. Its protein is CSVEPGQVGETQYF.

V and J are TRBV24-1 and TRBJ2-5, with a possible D match to TRBD2 (5 bases). The CDR3 has 14 amino acids. Germline V CDR1 and CDR2: KGHDR, SFDVKD. With 8 bases removed from V and 0 bases from J, the gap between germline ends came to 12 bases. The CDR3 bases are TGTGCCACCACCACAACGGGGTACCAAGAGACCCAGTACTTC. Protein product: CATTTTGYQETQYF.

In this sample, this clonotype turned up a few times. This chain joins TRBV6-6 and TRBJ2-1; 7 nucleotides agree with TRBD1. V gave up 4 bases and J gave up 12 bases; unmatched junction bases: 9. The germline gives CDR1 MNHNY, CDR2 SVGAGI (reference sequence). This CDR3 has 13 amino acids. In DNA form, the CDR3 reads TGTGCCAGCAGTTCAACACAGGGGCCCGGGCAGTTCTTC. Translation: CASSSTQGPGQFF.

This clonotype was observed a handful of times. This chain connects TRBV20-1 to TRBJ1-5, with D perhaps TRBD1 (6 bases). The V end lost 3 bases, the J end lost 6 bases, and 15 bases lay between the germline ends. CDR1 and CDR2 (germline): DFQATT, SNEGSKA (reference sequence). The CDR3 has 14 amino acids. DNA for the CDR3: TGCAGTGCTAGGGGGGAGGGGGGCCGTCAGCCCCAGCATTTT. It specifies CSARGEGGRQPQHF.

This clonotype was counted only a few times. The gene calls are TRBV6-5 and TRBJ1-6, with unresolved D. The CDR3 is made up of 18 amino acids. The germline gives CDR1 MNHEY, CDR2 SVGAGI. V shed 0 bases and J shed 0 bases, with 12 bases lying between them. CDR3: CASSYSTAGSSYNSPLHF. CDR3 bases: TGTGCCAGCAGTTACTCGACGGCGGGGAGCTCCTATAATTCACCCCTCCACTTT.

Only a few counts were recorded for this clonotype. The chain carries TRBV12-3 or TRBV12-4 and TRBJ2-1, with 11 bases aligning to TRBD2. The ends lost 6 bases at V and 7 bases at J; junction bases unmatched: 14. This CDR3 is 17 amino acids long. The CDR3 sequence is CASSLTLSGRVGNEQFF. CDR3 nucleotide sequence: TGTGCCAGCAGCCTCACCCTTAGCGGGAGGGTGGGTAATGAGCAGTTCTTC.

The chain recombines TRBV12-3 or TRBV12-4 with TRBJ1-3; 7 bases agree with TRBD1. The ends lost 4 bases at V and 3 bases at J; junction bases unmatched: 3. This CDR3 is built from 14 residues. The CDR3 nucleotides are TGTGCCAGCAGTTACTCAGGGGGTGGAAACACCATATATTTT. The encoded protein is CASSYSGGGNTIYF.

This clonotype was observed a handful of times. The chain has TRBV12-3 or TRBV12-4 and TRBJ1-5; D gene unclear. This CDR3 has 13 residues. Deletions cut 1 base from V and 6 bases from J, with 7 bases between. The CDR3 loop reads CASSLEVGQPQHF. Here the CDR3 DNA reads TGTGCCAGCAGTTTAGAGGTCGGTCAGCCCCAGCATTTT.

The J gene is TRBJ2-3, the V gene TRBV24-1, with D perhaps TRBD1 (6 bases). In germline, CDR1 is KGHDR, CDR2 SFDVKD. Trimming stripped 1 base from V and 13 bases from J, with 11 bases between. The CDR3 runs 12 residues. The CDR3 protein is CATSDFGQIKYF. The CDR3 DNA is TGTGCCACCAGTGATTTCGGACAGATAAAGTATTTT.

This chain links TRBV14 with TRBJ1-4; 8 bases align to TRBD1. The CDR3 spans 15 residues. J was trimmed by 2 bases and V by 5 bases; bases with no gene match: 4. Germline V gene sequence: CDR1 SGHDN, CDR2 FVKESK. The DNA of the CDR3 is TGTGCCAGCAGCGGCTACAGGGGGACTAATGAAAAACTGTTTTTT. This sequence encodes CASSGYRGTNEKLFF.

Only a few counts were recorded for this clonotype. V and J are TRBV20-1 and TRBJ2-7; D may be TRBD1 or TRBD2 (5 bases each). Germline loops: CDR1 DFQATT, CDR2 SNEGSKA (reference sequence). The CDR3 contains 15 residues. With 3 bases removed from V and 4 bases from J, the gap between germline ends came to 19 bases. CDR3 sequence: CSARPGTRDSYEQYF. Written as DNA, the CDR3 is TGCAGTGCTAGGCCCGGGACCAGGGATTCATACGAGCAGTACTTC.

This clonotype was recorded many times. The V and J genes are TRBV20-1 and TRBJ1-6, with 7 bases that match TRBD1. The CDR3 runs 14 residues. V lost 4 bases and J lost 4; bases outside the gene matches: 4. Germline lookup yields CDR1 DFQATT and CDR2 SNEGSKA (reference sequence). The chain's CDR3 is CSATGGQYNSPLHF. The CDR3 region has the DNA TGCAGTGCTACTGGGGGACAGTATAATTCACCCCTCCACTTT.

The chain recombines TRBV5-1 with TRBJ2-3; D unresolved. This CDR3 spans 14 amino acids. The V end lost 0 bases, the J end lost 2 bases, and 7 bases lay between the germline ends. Germline V gene data show CDR1 as SGHRS and CDR2 as YFSETQ. The CDR3 DNA reads as TGCGCCAGCAGCTTGGAAGAAATCACAGATACGCAGTATTTT. It is translated as CASSLEEITDTQYF. Filled out from reference TRBV5-1 and TRBJ2-3, the complete variable domain reads KAGVTQTPRYLIKTRGQQVTLSCSPISGHRSVSWYQQTPGQGLQFLFEYFSETQRNKGNFPGRFSGRQFSNSRSEMNVSTLELGDSALYLCASSLEEITDTQYFGPGTRLTVL.

This clonotype came up once. A much larger clone is a single base away; this may be a read error. This rearrangement joins TRBV7-9 to TRBJ2-4; D is unclear. Judging by the DNA end, TRBJ2-5 fits better; the J call may be wrong. The germline CDR1 and CDR2 sequences are SEHNR and FQNEAQ (reference sequence). The CDR3 is 11 residues long. CDR3 protein: CASSSPTTQYF. CDR3 coding DNA: TGTGCCAGCAGCTCGCCCACGACCCAGTACTTC.

This clonotype was counted many times. J is TRBJ2-1 and V is TRBV24-1, with D perhaps assigned TRBD1 or TRBD2 (5 bases each). The CDR3 contains 13 residues. The germline V and J ends were trimmed by 7 bases and 4 bases, with 10 bases remaining between them. Germline values: CDR1 KGHDR, CDR2 SFDVKD. CDR3 coding DNA: TGTGCCACCAGCGGGACGTCATACAATGAGCAGTTCTTC. As protein: CATSGTSYNEQFF.